This is a list of T cell receptor beta chains from one sample in a study of T cell repertoires in cytomegalovirus infection. TCRdb used MiXCR to reprocess the reads, holding one entry per CDR3 protein. The data show more than 400,000 distinct CDR3 sequences, with about 26% seen just once and roughly 13% held by the top ten. The sequenced sample was PBMCs. These receptors came from a human donor in good health (CMV status not recorded). Some clones in this sample may be carry-over from other donors' samples. Each CDR3 is given with its conserved first and last residue. Fields, in order: D gene, V gene, clone size, J gene, CDR3 protein, CDR3 DNA. D genes are given only for firm matches. The size of a clone is reported for some rows only, either as once, few or many, or as a class for expanded clones.

D gene: -; V gene: TRBV5-1; clone size: -; J gene: TRBJ2-5; CDR3 protein: CASSLGQVGETQYF; CDR3 DNA: TGCGCCAGCAGCTTGGGACAGGTCGGGGAGACCCAGTACTTC
D gene: TRBD1; V gene: TRBV7-2; clone size: -; J gene: TRBJ1-1; CDR3 protein: CASRRGTGNTEAFF; CDR3 DNA: TGTGCCAGCAGACGAGGGACAGGTAACACTGAAGCTTTCTTT
D gene: -; V gene: TRBV20-1; clone size: -; J gene: TRBJ2-1; CDR3 protein: CSAKGFRGRGYNEQFF; CDR3 DNA: TGCAGTGCTAAAGGCTTCAGGGGAAGGGGATACAATGAGCAGTTCTTC
D gene: -; V gene: TRBV11-2; clone size: few; J gene: TRBJ2-2; CDR3 protein: CASSRVRELFF; CDR3 DNA: TGTGCCAGCAGCCGGGTCCGGGAGCTGTTTTTT
D gene: TRBD1; V gene: TRBV12-3/TRBV12-4; clone size: -; J gene: TRBJ2-7; CDR3 protein: CASSLRTGNEQYF; CDR3 DNA: TGTGCCAGCAGTTTACGGACAGGGAACGAGCAGTACTTC
D gene: TRBD1; V gene: TRBV7-2; clone size: many; J gene: TRBJ1-2; CDR3 protein: CASSIRDRRSYGYTF; CDR3 DNA: TGTGCCAGCAGCATAAGGGACAGGAGATCTTATGGCTACACCTTC
D gene: -; V gene: TRBV20-1; clone size: few; J gene: TRBJ1-4; CDR3 protein: CSAPRAGEGEKLFF; CDR3 DNA: TGCAGTGCCCCAAGGGCTGGGGAAGGTGAAAAACTGTTTTTT
D gene: -; V gene: TRBV19; clone size: many; J gene: TRBJ1-4; CDR3 protein: CASSAGSSQKLFF; CDR3 DNA: TGTGCCAGTAGTGCCGGGTCCAGTCAAAAACTGTTTTTT
D gene: -; V gene: TRBV19; clone size: few; J gene: TRBJ1-1; CDR3 protein: CASSTSLVGVETEAFF; CDR3 DNA: TGTGCCAGTAGTACCTCCCTGGTCGGCGTGGAGACTGAAGCTTTCTTT
D gene: -; V gene: TRBV28; clone size: few; J gene: TRBJ1-2; CDR3 protein: CASTILGDYGYTF; CDR3 DNA: TGTGCCAGCACTATATTGGGTGATTATGGCTACACCTTC
D gene: TRBD2; V gene: TRBV7-2; clone size: many; J gene: TRBJ2-1; CDR3 protein: CASSDGLAGGFVSNEQFF; CDR3 DNA: TGTGCCAGCAGCGACGGACTAGCGGGAGGTTTTGTAAGCAATGAGCAGTTCTTC
D gene: TRBD1; V gene: TRBV28; clone size: -; J gene: TRBJ1-3; CDR3 protein: CASRSPGQAASGNTIYF; CDR3 DNA: TGTGCCAGCAGATCACCGGGACAGGCTGCCTCTGGAAACACCATATATTTT
D gene: -; V gene: TRBV7-9; clone size: many; J gene: TRBJ2-2; CDR3 protein: CAIGGTGELFF; CDR3 DNA: TGTGCCATCGGCGGGACCGGGGAGCTGTTTTTT
D gene: -; V gene: TRBV11-2; clone size: few; J gene: TRBJ2-1; CDR3 protein: CASSLEPSSANEQFF; CDR3 DNA: TGTGCCAGCAGCTTAGAACCGTCTAGCGCCAATGAGCAGTTCTTC
D gene: TRBD2; V gene: TRBV6-1; clone size: -; J gene: TRBJ2-7; CDR3 protein: CASRTTASGRYFSYEQYF; CDR3 DNA: TGTGCCAGCAGGACGACGGCTAGCGGGAGATACTTCTCCTACGAGCAGTACTTC
D gene: TRBD2; V gene: TRBV19; clone size: -; J gene: TRBJ2-2; CDR3 protein: CASIRGGTNTGELFF; CDR3 DNA: TGTGCCAGTATTCGGGGGGGGACGAACACCGGGGAGCTGTTTTTT
D gene: -; V gene: TRBV19; clone size: -; J gene: TRBJ1-6; CDR3 protein: CASSFGVRASPLHF; CDR3 DNA: TGTGCCAGTAGTTTTGGGGTACGGGCTTCACCCCTCCACTTT